These 30 T cell receptor beta chains share one sample of origin, sequenced in a study of T cells in Graves' hyperthyroidism and ophthalmopathy (dated by TCRdb to the late 2010s). Library preparation employed multiplex PCR. The listed sequencing device is Illumina HiSeq 2000. The TCR beta CDR3 regions were amplified from RNA transcripts. The first round of RT-PCR for the TCR CDR3 was performed with the HTBI primer set and the Qiagen OneStep RT-PCR kit. Using fastp trimming at Q25 and MiXCR clonotype assembly, TCRdb reanalyzed the public sequencing data and kept in-frame beta chains. CDR3 protein duplicates are merged, each entry listing the most common genes and DNA. This sample comprises roughly 360,000 distinct CDR3 sequences, about 14% of them detected only once. The ten largest clones take up less than 25% of the sample. Sequencing was done on a sample of blood. Receptors were obtained from a man aged 30 to 39 with Graves' hyperthyroidism that later progressed to Graves' ophthalmopathy.

The table lists this clonotype with a few counts. This chain uses TRBV10-2 with TRBJ1-6; 8 bases are a match to TRBD1. Looked up from germline, CDR1 is WSHSY and CDR2 is SAAADI. The CDR3 is made up of 13 amino acids. J was trimmed by 14 bases and V by 4 bases; bases with no gene match: 7. The CDR3: CASSGGQGVSLHF. The CDR3 DNA is TGCGCCAGCAGTGGAGGACAGGGAGTGTCCCTCCACTTT.

This clonotype was recorded at least ten times. V usage is TRBV12-5 and J usage is TRBJ2-5, with 9 bases that match TRBD1. The germline V gene encodes CDR1 LGHNT and CDR2 FRNRAP. J lost 3 bases, V lost 6 bases, and 14 bases had no gene match. The CDR3 is 17 amino acids. This CDR3 reads CASGPPGTGYRKETQYF. The CDR3 nucleotides are TGTGCTAGTGGCCCCCCCGGGACAGGGTATCGCAAAGAGACCCAGTACTTC.

The chain has TRBV27 and TRBJ1-2; TRBD1 agrees at 10 bases. Germline trimming cut 3 bases from V and 8 bases from J; bases unmatched to any gene: 9. This CDR3 contains 15 residues. Germline CDR1 reads MNHEY; CDR2 reads SMNVEV (reference sequence). The CDR3 reads CASSLTGTGARGYTF. As DNA, the CDR3 is TGTGCCAGCAGTTTGACCGGGACAGGGGCTCGAGGCTACACCTTC.

This clonotype was counted ten times or more. The germline gene is not matched at one end of the junction; a read error may be the cause. In nucleotides, the CDR3 is TGTGCCAGCAGTTTACTTGGCAGCATAGATACGCAGTATTTT. This codes for CASSLLGSIDTQYF. The genes are TRBV12-3 or TRBV12-4 and TRBJ2-3; D uncertain. CDR3 length equals 14 residues.

This clonotype has a handful of counts. This chain joins TRBV20-1 and TRBJ2-7; 8 bases line up with TRBD2. J lost 5 bases, V lost 1 base, and 10 bases had no gene match. Germline values: CDR1 DFQATT, CDR2 SNEGSKA (reference sequence). The CDR3 extends over 15 amino acids. The CDR3 sequence: CSARGIPAGAHEQYF. CDR3 nucleotide sequence: TGCAGTGCTAGAGGGATCCCAGCGGGGGCCCACGAGCAGTACTTC.

This clonotype was seen a handful of times. The rearrangement uses TRBV9 and TRBJ2-4; 10 bases fit TRBD1. The CDR3 covers 15 residues. Germline V gene data show CDR1 as SGDLS and CDR2 as YYNGEE. The junction had 6 bases not matched to a gene; V was cut back by 3 bases and J by 6 bases. This chain's CDR3 is CASSAEGQGVNIQYF. In nucleotides, the CDR3 is TGTGCCAGCAGCGCGGAAGGACAGGGGGTAAACATTCAGTACTTC.

This clonotype was seen at least ten times. CDR3 in amino acids: CASTADRVNTEAFF. CDR3 nucleotides: TGTGCCAGCACCGCGGACAGGGTAAACACTGAAGCTTTCTTT. The V and J genes are TRBV12-3 or TRBV12-4 and TRBJ1-1; TRBD1 aligns across 8 bases. With V trimmed by 7 bases and J by 2 bases, 6 bases remained unmatched. CDR3 length equals 14 residues.

This clonotype has just a few counts. The chain recombines TRBV11-2 with TRBJ1-1, with a possible D match to TRBD1 (5 bases). CDR3 length equals 13 residues. CDR1 is SGHAT, CDR2 FQNNGV, per germline. V gave up 5 bases and J gave up 7 bases, with 14 bases separating them. In DNA, the CDR3 is TGTGCCAGCAGCCTTGGGGGGTCGGTTGAAGCTTTCTTT. As protein: CASSLGGSVEAFF.

This clonotype was detected many times. This chain connects TRBV2 to TRBJ1-1; D ambiguous. Germline V CDR1 and CDR2: SNHLY, FYNNEI. The CDR3 covers 13 residues. V gave up 6 bases and J gave up 1 base, with 9 bases separating them. Here the CDR3 DNA reads TGTGCCAGCAGGGCCCAATGGAACACTGAAGCTTTCTTT. It encodes CASRAQWNTEAFF.

To note about this clonotype: Since no conserved phenylalanine or tryptophan closes the CDR3, a read error is the likely cause. The V and J genes are TRBV2 and TRBJ2-1; D remains ambiguous. The V end lost 1 base, the J end lost 0 bases, and 7 bases lay between the germline ends. CDR1 and CDR2 from the germline V gene are SNHLY and FYNNEI. The CDR3 runs to 15 residues. This CDR3 reads CASSEDLSSYNEQFL. The CDR3 DNA sequence: TGTGCCAGCAGTGAAGACCTGAGCTCCTACAATGAGCAGTTCCTC.

This clonotype was seen repeatedly, ten times or more. The V call is TRBV11-1, the J call TRBJ1-2; 7 nucleotides match TRBD1. CDR1 is SGHAT, CDR2 FQDESV, per germline (reference sequence). The V and J ends lost 5 bases and 4 bases, in that order; junction bases with no gene match: 10. CDR3 length: 15 amino acids. Written as DNA, the CDR3 is TGTGCCAGCAGCCCGGACAGGTTGCTCCCCTATGGCTACACCTTC. Translating gives CASSPDRLLPYGYTF.

As concerns this clonotype: A read error is possible here, since a much larger clone lies one base away. V gene TRBV3-1 combines with J gene TRBJ2-1; tentative D call: TRBD2 (6 bases). This CDR3 contains 14 residues. Germline values: CDR1 LGHDT, CDR2 YNNKEL (reference sequence). The CDR3 DNA reads TGTGCCAGCAGCCAAGGAGGGAGGTACAATGGGCAGTTCTTC. Translation gives CASSQGGRYNGQFF.

This sequence joins TRBV7-9 and TRBJ1-2; 7 bases line up with TRBD1. Per germline, CDR1 SEHNR and CDR2 FQNEAQ (reference sequence). V shed 1 base and J 2 bases; nucleotides not matched to a gene: 7. The CDR3 loop spans 16 amino acids. CDR3 sequence: CASSLVRTGGNYGYTF. DNA of the CDR3: TGTGCCAGCAGCTTAGTTAGGACAGGCGGAAACTATGGCTACACCTTC.

V and J are TRBV6-5 and TRBJ2-7; D is perhaps TRBD1 (6 bases). CDR3 length equals 14 residues. CDR1 and CDR2 from the germline V gene are MNHEY and SVGAGI. The V end was cut by 4 bases, the J end by 0 bases, with 10 bases between. The DNA of the CDR3 is TGTGCCAGCAGTTGCCAGGGGAGCTCCTACGAGCAGTACTTC. This codes for CASSCQGSSYEQYF.

This clonotype was recorded many times. The rearrangement uses TRBV7-8 and TRBJ1-1; no clear D gene. The V gene lost 0 bases and the J gene lost 0 bases, with 11 bases spanning the gap. The CDR3 totals 16 residues. Per the germline V gene, CDR1 is SGHVS and CDR2 is FQNEAQ. CDR3 residues: CASSLAQSAMNTEAFF. The CDR3 DNA is TGTGCCAGCAGCTTAGCCCAGTCTGCTATGAACACTGAAGCTTTCTTT.

At least ten counts were recorded for this clonotype. This rearrangement joins TRBV30 to TRBJ2-5, with D tentatively TRBD1 (6 bases). Trimming took off 0 bases at V and 3 bases at J, with 11 bases between the two ends. Germline V gives CDR1 GTSNPN, CDR2 SVGIG (reference sequence). The CDR3 contains 14 residues. The CDR3 coding sequence is TGTGCCTGGAGTGTTGGGGCAGGGGAAGAGACCCAGTACTTC. Its protein product is CAWSVGAGEETQYF.

J is TRBJ1-3 and V is TRBV20-1; TRBD1 aligns across 12 bases. CDR1 is DFQATT, CDR2 SNEGSKA, per germline (reference sequence). The junction had 0 bases not matched to a gene; V was cut back by 1 base and J by 5 bases. This CDR3 has 14 residues. CDR3 loop: CSARGDRGRNTIYF. In DNA form, the CDR3 reads TGCAGTGCTAGAGGGGACAGGGGGCGAAACACCATATATTTT.

The chain couples TRBV6-5 to TRBJ2-7, with 8 bases lining up with TRBD2. Germline V lookup: CDR1 MNHEY, CDR2 SVGAGI. J lost 4 bases, V lost 2 bases, and 4 bases had no gene match. The CDR3 consists of 14 residues. The CDR3 region is CASSYGLAGYEQYF. CDR3 coding DNA: TGTGCCAGCAGTTACGGACTAGCAGGGTACGAGCAGTACTTC.

This clonotype was seen a few times. The chain recombines TRBV12-5 with TRBJ2-7, with D unclear. Germline CDR1 reads LGHNT; CDR2 reads FRNRAP. The CDR3 has 14 residues. The germline V and J ends were trimmed by 4 bases and 0 bases, with 10 bases remaining between them. CDR3 sequence reads: CASGSLLSSYEQYF. The CDR3 DNA follows: TGTGCTAGTGGTTCCCTGCTGAGCTCCTACGAGCAGTACTTC.

This clonotype was seen ten or more times. V usage is TRBV9 and J usage is TRBJ1-6; no firm D call. The germline V gene has CDR1 SGDLS and CDR2 YYNGEE. The length of the CDR3 is 12 residues. With 3 bases removed from V and 11 bases from J, the gap between germline ends came to 9 bases. The CDR3 here is CASSGGLPPLHF. Here the CDR3 DNA reads TGTGCCAGCAGCGGAGGCCTCCCACCCCTCCACTTT.

This chain uses TRBV10-2 with TRBJ2-5; D might be TRBD2 (6 bases). CDR1 WSHSY and CDR2 SAAADI come from the germline V gene. Trimming shortened V by 3 bases and J by 5 bases, and 19 bases separated the two germline ends. This CDR3 has 16 amino acids. The CDR3 reads CASSERRPAGGETQYF. The CDR3 DNA sequence: TGCGCCAGCAGTGAACGGCGTCCCGCCGGGGGTGAGACCCAGTACTTC.

This clonotype was found many times. The chain combines TRBV2 with TRBJ2-5; 7 positions match TRBD1. J lost 0 bases, V lost 11 bases, and 6 bases had no gene match. CDR1 is SNHLY and CDR2 is FYNNEI in the germline V gene. The CDR3 runs 13 residues. This CDR3 is CAGHRGHQETQYF. Written as DNA, the CDR3 is TGTGCCGGACACAGGGGCCACCAAGAGACCCAGTACTTC.

This rearrangement joins TRBV6-4 to TRBJ1-5; D is unresolved. Per germline, CDR1 MRHNA and CDR2 SNTAGT. This CDR3 is built from 13 residues. V lost 8 bases and J 4 bases, leaving 12 bases between the germline ends. The CDR3 loop is CASSVQVNQPQHF. CDR3 bases: TGTGCCAGCTCCGTTCAAGTTAATCAGCCCCAGCATTTT.

This clonotype was observed a few times. This sequence joins TRBV7-9 and TRBJ1-5, with a tentative D call TRBD1 (5 bases). The germline CDR1 and CDR2 sequences are SEHNR and FQNEAQ (reference sequence). The V gene lost 5 bases and the J gene lost 2 bases, with 10 bases spanning the gap. The CDR3 runs to 14 residues. DNA of the CDR3: TGTGCCAGCAGCCTAGACAGCCGCAATCAGCCCCAGCATTTT. Its translation: CASSLDSRNQPQHF.

This clonotype appeared a few times. A read error may explain this, as a much larger clone is one base away. The rearrangement joins TRBV6-2 or TRBV6-3 to TRBJ2-5, with TRBD1 matching 9 bases. This CDR3 is built from 13 residues. Germline V gives CDR1 MNHEY, CDR2 SVGEGT. The CDR3 region is CASRTGGEETQCF. In DNA, the CDR3 is TGTGCCAGCAGGACAGGGGGTGAAGAGACCCAGTGCTTC.

At least ten counts were recorded for this clonotype. CDR3 region: CASSLDRAPQHF. CDR3 nucleotide sequence: TGTGCCAGCAGTCTCGACCGAGCGCCCCAGCATTTT. The chain recombines TRBV28 with TRBJ1-5; no reliable D call. Between the trimmed V and J ends, which lost 5 bases and 9 bases, there was a span of 11 bases. CDR1 and CDR2 (germline): MDHEN, SYDVKM. The CDR3 extends over 12 amino acids.

This CDR3 is CASSQRTSGGADTQYF. CDR3 bases: TGTGCCAGCAGCCAGAGGACTAGCGGGGGGGCAGATACGCAGTATTTT. This chain links TRBV4-2 with TRBJ2-3; 15 bases align to TRBD2. Germline V lookup: CDR1 LGHNA, CDR2 YNFKEQ. The ends lost 3 bases at V and 4 bases at J; junction bases unmatched: 2. The CDR3 contains 16 residues.

CDR3 sequence reads: CSAHRALGHSPLHF. The CDR3 nucleotides are TGCAGTGCACACAGGGCCCTCGGTCACTCACCCCTCCACTTT. This rearrangement joins TRBV20-1 to TRBJ1-6; possibly TRBD1 for D (6 bases). V shed 6 bases and J shed 10 bases, with 19 bases lying between them. The CDR3 consists of 14 residues. Germline V gives CDR1 DFQATT, CDR2 SNEGSKA (reference sequence).

The sample holds many counts of this clonotype. The chain carries TRBV2 and TRBJ2-1; no reliable D call. The CDR3 is 15 amino acids. V was trimmed by 4 bases and J by 0 bases, leaving 10 bases between them. Germline assignment: CDR1 SNHLY and CDR2 FYNNEI. The DNA of the CDR3 is TGTGCCAGCAGTGGAGGTTCTAGCTCCTACAATGAGCAGTTCTTC. Translation gives CASSGGSSSYNEQFF.

The chain has TRBV6-2 or TRBV6-3 and TRBJ1-2; the match to TRBD1 covers 7 bases. J was trimmed by 4 bases and V by 6 bases; bases with no gene match: 8. Germline V gene data show CDR1 as MNHEY and CDR2 as SVGEGT. This CDR3 region has 14 residues. The CDR3 nucleotides are TGTGCCAGCAGCGGACCGGGACAGATCTATGGCTACACCTTC. Its translation: CASSGPGQIYGYTF.